This is a list of T cell receptor beta chains from one sample in a study of OX40 agonist ivuxolimab in advanced cancers. Libraries were prepared by immunoSEQ multiplex PCR; TCRdb keeps only in-frame clonotypes and omits some of them. The repertoire holds tens of thousands of clones, with roughly 87% as singletons. The sequenced sample was CD4+ or CD8+ T cells sorted from blood, obtained in a trial of the OX40 agonist ivuxolimab. The origin of the receptors is an adult with an advanced solid tumor such as melanoma, head and neck, liver or kidney cancer. CDR3s include the opening cysteine and the closing phenylalanine or tryptophan. The D gene is left open where the match is weak. Only part of the rows carry a size: once, few, many, or a class if the clone is expanded.

D gene	J gene	V gene	clone size	CDR3 DNA	CDR3 protein
.	TRBJ2-6	TRBV7-3	.	TGTGCCAGCAGCTTGGGACGGTCCTCTGGGGCCAACGTCCTGACTTTC	CASSLGRSSGANVLTF
TRBD1	TRBJ1-5	TRBV5-6	.	TGTGCCAGCAGCTTGGGGAGGAGGGGGCGCGAGGGTCAGCCCCAGCATTTT	CASSLGRRGREGQPQHF
.	TRBJ2-2	TRBV28	.	TGTGCCAGCAGTCCACCCGTTTCGAGGGTGGAGGAGCTGTTTTTT	CASSPPVSRVEELFF
TRBD1	TRBJ1-4	TRBV5-5	.	TGTGCCAGCAGCTTGGCCCCGACAGGGGAAGAAAAACTGTTTTTT	CASSLAPTGEEKLFF
TRBD2	TRBJ2-5	TRBV7-6	.	TGTGCCAGCAGCTTAGAGCCAGCGGGGGTGCAGACCCAGTACTTC	CASSLEPAGVQTQYF
.	TRBJ2-5	TRBV7-2	.	TGTGCCAGCAGCGCAGCATTACGGGAGACCCAGTACTTC	CASSAALRETQYF
.	TRBJ2-4	TRBV28	.	TGTGCCAGCAGTCGGACACTTGCCAAAAACATTCAGTACTTC	CASSRTLAKNIQYF
TRBD2	TRBJ2-3	TRBV7-9	.	TGTGCCAGCAGCTTGGGAGGGTCGGGGACAGATACGCAGTATTTT	CASSLGGSGTDTQYF
.	TRBJ2-1	TRBV4-3	.	TGCGCCAGCAGCCAAGATATGAGGTATGAGCAGTTCTTC	CASSQDMRYEQFF
.	TRBJ1-5	TRBV7-2	.	TGTGCCAGCAGCCTACAGTCAGGAGACAATCAGCCCCAGCATTTT	CASSLQSGDNQPQHF
.	TRBJ1-1	TRBV7-9	.	TGTGCCAGCAGCTTATTTTCCGACACTGAAGCTTTCTTT	CASSLFSDTEAFF
TRBD1	TRBJ1-2	TRBV28	.	TGTGCCACCGACCCAGGGGGCTATGGCTACACCTTC	CATDPGGYGYTF
TRBD1	TRBJ1-2	TRBV7-9	.	TGTGCCAGCAGCTTAACAGGGGACCCTAACTATGGCTACACCTTC	CASSLTGDPNYGYTF
TRBD1	TRBJ1-5	TRBV6-6	.	TGTGCCAGCAGAACCGGGACAGGGTTAGGGCAGCCCCAGCATTTT	CASRTGTGLGQPQHF
.	TRBJ2-1	TRBV28	.	TGTGCCAGCAGTTTGCCCAGGGAATCGAGCAATGAGCAGTTCTTC	CASSLPRESSNEQFF
.	TRBJ2-7	TRBV7-9	few	TGTGCCAGCAGCATGATCAGGGGCTTTAACTACGAGCAGTACTTC	CASSMIRGFNYEQYF
.	TRBJ1-6	TRBV6-1	.	TGTGCCAGCAGTGGGGCCCTCTATAATTCACCCCTCCACTTT	CASSGALYNSPLHF
.	TRBJ1-1	TRBV6-5	.	TGTGCCAGCAGTTACCAGCGGCGGCATCGTAACACTGAAGCTTTCTTT	CASSYQRRHRNTEAFF
.	TRBJ1-5	TRBV7-2	.	TGTGCCAGCAGCTTAGGACTCCCGGGAGGCACCCAGCATTTT	CASSLGLPGGTQHF
.	TRBJ2-4	TRBV4-3	.	TGCGCCAGCAGCCAAGTTAGGGGGAACATTCAGTACTTC	CASSQVRGNIQYF
.	TRBJ1-1	TRBV27	.	TGTGCCAGCAGGCTAGGTTATCGCAACACTGAAGCTTTCTTT	CASRLGYRNTEAFF
TRBD1	TRBJ2-5	TRBV19	.	TGTGCCAGTAGTTCCCCGGGACAGGGTCGGGTCCGAGAGACCCAGTACTTC	CASSSPGQGRVRETQYF
.	TRBJ2-5	TRBV19	.	TGTGCCAGTCACCCCCACAGCACAGCACAAGAGACCCAGTACTTC	CASHPHSTAQETQYF
.	TRBJ2-6	TRBV7-2	.	TGTGCCAGCAGCCCCTTCCTGAGCCCTAATGGGGCCAACGTCCTGACTTTC	CASSPFLSPNGANVLTF
TRBD2	TRBJ2-7	TRBV5-1	.	TGCGCCAGCAGTCCCCGGACTAGCGGGACCTACGAGCAGTACTTC	CASSPRTSGTYEQYF
TRBD1	TRBJ1-3	TRBV28	.	TGTGCCAGCAGTTTGCCAGGGGGATCCTCTGGAAACACCATATATTTT	CASSLPGGSSGNTIYF
.	TRBJ1-4	TRBV10-3	.	TGTGCCATCAGTGACCCAGCAACTAATGAAAAACTGTTTTTT	CAISDPATNEKLFF
.	TRBJ1-1	TRBV28	few	TGTGCCAGCAGTTCCTTGGGGGAAGGCACTGAAGCTTTCTTT	CASSSLGEGTEAFF
.	TRBJ1-4	TRBV27	.	TGTGCCAGCAGATCCCTCAACAGGGCTGCGACTGAAAAACTGTTTTTT	CASRSLNRAATEKLFF
.	TRBJ2-2	TRBV11-3	.	TGTGCCAGCAGCTTAGGGTTGACTAGAATGGACACCGGGGAGCTGTTTTTT	CASSLGLTRMDTGELFF
.	TRBJ1-2	TRBV30	.	TGTGCCTGGAGTGGATGGACAGCCGAGGGTAACTATGGCTACACCTTC	CAWSGWTAEGNYGYTF
TRBD1	TRBJ1-2	TRBV7-9	.	TGTGCCAGCACCAGGGGGGGCTATGGCTACACCTTC	CASTRGGYGYTF
.	TRBJ1-1	TRBV15	.	TGTGCCACCAGCCGTAACAGGGACCCCAACACTGAAGCTTTCTTT	CATSRNRDPNTEAFF
.	TRBJ1-5	TRBV6-5	.	TGTGCCAGCAGTGTCACCTATCTCAATCAGCCCCAGCATTTT	CASSVTYLNQPQHF
.	TRBJ1-5	TRBV5-6	.	TGTGCCACCACATGGGGGGACCAGCCCCAGCATTTT	CATTWGDQPQHF
TRBD1	TRBJ1-6	TRBV27	.	TGTGCCAGCAGTTTATCCACAGGGGGTAATTCACCCCTCCACTTT	CASSLSTGGNSPLHF
TRBD1	TRBJ1-6	TRBV4-3	.	TGCGCCAGCAGCCAAGATCTACCGGGACAGCATAATTCACCCCTCCACTTT	CASSQDLPGQHNSPLHF
.	TRBJ1-3	TRBV7-9	once	TGTGCCAGCAGCTTAGAACGGGCCATTGCAGGAAACACCATATATTTT	CASSLERAIAGNTIYF
TRBD2	TRBJ2-3	TRBV11-2	.	TGTGCCAGCAGCTACGGGACTACCACAGATACGCAGTATTTT	CASSYGTTTDTQYF
TRBD1	TRBJ1-2	TRBV30	.	TGTGCCTGGAGCTTCCAGAGGGGGCTCGGCTATGGCTACACCTTC	CAWSFQRGLGYGYTF
.	TRBJ2-7	TRBV10-3	.	TGTGCCATCAGAAGGGATGCCTACGAGCAGTACTTC	CAIRRDAYEQYF
.	TRBJ1-6	TRBV7-2	once	TGTGCCAGCAGCCCCCGGGCCGGGGGCCGACATTCACCCCTCCACTTT	CASSPRAGGRHSPLHF
TRBD2	TRBJ2-5	TRBV5-4	.	TGTGCCAGCAGACCGATAGCGGGGGGGCAAGAGACCCAGTACTTC	CASRPIAGGQETQYF
.	TRBJ2-1	TRBV7-6	.	TGTGCCAGCAGCTTAGACTGGCGGCGGACCTACAATGAGCAGTTCTTC	CASSLDWRRTYNEQFF
.	TRBJ2-3	TRBV4-1	few	TGCGCCAGCAGCCGTACCGGAAGAGCTAGCACAGATACGCAGTATTTT	CASSRTGRASTDTQYF
TRBD1	TRBJ2-7	TRBV28	.	TGTGCCAGCAGTTTAACAGGGGGCTCCTACGAGCAGTACTTC	CASSLTGGSYEQYF
.	TRBJ1-4	TRBV7-9	few	TGTGCCAGCAGACCGTACAGGGAGCTTGATGAAAAACTGTTTTTT	CASRPYRELDEKLFF
.	TRBJ1-5	TRBV28	once	TGTGCCAGCAGTTTGGGGCAGGGTTATCGTCAGCCCCAGCATTTT	CASSLGQGYRQPQHF
.	TRBJ2-7	TRBV15	.	TGTGCCACCAGCTCAAAGAACTTCTACGAGCAGTACTTC	CATSSKNFYEQYF
.	TRBJ2-1	TRBV15	.	TGTGCCACCAGCGGTAGACAAGGACCCAATGAGCAGTTCTTC	CATSGRQGPNEQFF
TRBD1	TRBJ1-1	TRBV5-6	.	TGTGCCAGCAGGGAAGGGACAGGAAGAAAGAACACTGAAGCTTTCTTT	CASREGTGRKNTEAFF
.	TRBJ2-1	TRBV27	.	TGTGCCAGCAGTTTAGCGGGGACTCGCAATGAGCAGTTCTTC	CASSLAGTRNEQFF
TRBD2	TRBJ2-5	TRBV30	.	TGTGCCTGGGGAGCGGGGACCGAGACCCAGTACTTC	CAWGAGTETQYF
.	TRBJ2-2	TRBV18	.	TGTGCCAGCTCATATACCCGAGGGGGTGCCACCGGGGAGCTGTTTTTT	CASSYTRGGATGELFF
.	TRBJ2-7	TRBV7-6	.	TGTGCCAGCAGCTTAGGGGACCTCTACGAGCAGTACTTC	CASSLGDLYEQYF
.	TRBJ1-1	TRBV5-1	.	TGCGCCAGCAGGAGGAGCATGAACACTGAAGCTTTCTTT	CASRRSMNTEAFF
.	TRBJ2-7	TRBV28	.	TGTGCCAGCAGTTCCCATGGGGACCTCTACGAGCAGTACTTC	CASSSHGDLYEQYF
TRBD1	TRBJ2-4	TRBV28	.	TGTGCCAGCAGGGGGGACAGGGAGGCCAAAAACATTCAGTACTTC	CASRGDREAKNIQYF
TRBD2	TRBJ2-3	TRBV7-3	once	TGTGCCAGCAGCTACGGACTAGCGGGAGCAGATACGCAGTATTTT	CASSYGLAGADTQYF